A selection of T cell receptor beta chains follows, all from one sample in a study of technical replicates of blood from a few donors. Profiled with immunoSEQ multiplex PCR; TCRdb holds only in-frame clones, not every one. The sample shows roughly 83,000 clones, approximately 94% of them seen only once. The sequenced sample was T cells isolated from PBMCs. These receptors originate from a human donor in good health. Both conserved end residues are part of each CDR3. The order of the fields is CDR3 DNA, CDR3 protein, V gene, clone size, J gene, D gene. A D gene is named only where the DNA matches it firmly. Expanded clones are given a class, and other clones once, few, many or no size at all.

TGCGCCAGCAGCTCCTGGACAGCTTCGTACAATGAGCAGTTCTTC,CASSSWTASYNEQFF,TRBV5-1,.,TRBJ2-1,.
TGTGCCAGCACTTTCCTCGGCAATCAGCCCCAGCATTTT,CASTFLGNQPQHF,TRBV7-2,.,TRBJ1-5,.
TGTGCCAGCAGCTCGAAACAGGGGAGGGAAAAACTGTTTTTT,CASSSKQGREKLFF,TRBV5-8,.,TRBJ1-4,TRBD1
TGTGCCACCAGCGGACGATTCGGGACTAGCGATAACAATGAGCAGTTCTTC,CATSGRFGTSDNNEQFF,TRBV15,.,TRBJ2-1,TRBD2
TGTGCCAGCAGCTGGACTAGCGGGGAACCGAACACCGGGGAGCTGTTTTTT,CASSWTSGEPNTGELFF,TRBV7-6,.,TRBJ2-2,TRBD2
TGTGCCAGCAGCTTCTCCCCGGGCGGGTTGGGAGAGACCCAGTACTTC,CASSFSPGGLGETQYF,TRBV11-3,.,TRBJ2-5,.
TGCGCCAGCAGCCTATCCACCACTAGCGGACGCACAGATACGCAGTATTTT,CASSLSTTSGRTDTQYF,TRBV4-1,few,TRBJ2-3,TRBD2
TGCGCCAGCAGCTTTGGGACAGCGGCGTCGGGCTACACCTTC,CASSFGTAASGYTF,TRBV5-1,.,TRBJ1-2,TRBD1
TGTGCCTGGAGTGGGGCAACTTACAATGAGCAGTTCTTC,CAWSGATYNEQFF,TRBV30,.,TRBJ2-1,.
TGTGCCAGCAGCCACGACAGGATCAGGGAGCCCCAGCATTTT,CASSHDRIREPQHF,TRBV6-5,.,TRBJ1-5,.
TGTGCCAGCAGCTTAGGCGCGGCCCCTGGCAACTATGGCTACACCTTC,CASSLGAAPGNYGYTF,TRBV7-9,.,TRBJ1-2,.
TGTGCCAGTAGGGACAAAGAGACCCAGTACTTC,CASRDKETQYF,TRBV19,.,TRBJ2-5,.
TGTGCCAGCAGTTTAGTCTTCGGAAAGGACAGTCGTGGCAATCAGCCCCAGCATTTT,CASSLVFGKDSRGNQPQHF,TRBV28,.,TRBJ1-5,.
TGTGCCAGCAGTCCGGGGGGGGCGGGTGTAGATACGCAGTATTTT,CASSPGGAGVDTQYF,TRBV2,.,TRBJ2-3,TRBD2
TGTGCCAGCAGCAACAGCAGGGGGCCCGATACGCAGTATTTT,CASSNSRGPDTQYF,TRBV7-2,.,TRBJ2-3,TRBD1
TGTGCCAGCAGACTAGCGGGAGATTACGAGCAGTACTTC,CASRLAGDYEQYF,TRBV2,.,TRBJ2-7,TRBD2
TGCGCCAGCAGCGCTACCACAGATACGCAGTATTTT,CASSATTDTQYF,TRBV5-1,.,TRBJ2-3,.
TGTGCCAGCAGTGAAAGGCGGGTTCATCAGCCCCAGCATTTT,CASSERRVHQPQHF,TRBV6-1,.,TRBJ1-5,.
TGTGCCAGCAGCTTAGGGAGCGTTGGGCCCCAGCATTTT,CASSLGSVGPQHF,TRBV7-8,.,TRBJ1-5,.
TGTGCCAGCATCCAAGCTCCCAGGGTAAACTATGGCTACACCTTC,CASIQAPRVNYGYTF,TRBV6-6,.,TRBJ1-2,.
TGCAGCGTTCAGGGGGGACCTTTCACAGATACGCAGTATTTT,CSVQGGPFTDTQYF,TRBV29-1,.,TRBJ2-3,.
TGTGCCAGCGGTAGATATGGCTACACCTTC,CASGRYGYTF,TRBV28,.,TRBJ1-2,.
TGTGCCAGCAGTTCGGGATCCGAAGAGACCCAGTACTTC,CASSSGSEETQYF,TRBV28,once,TRBJ2-5,.
TGTGCCAGCAGACTGACATTCAGCATCAATGAGCAGTTCTTC,CASRLTFSINEQFF,TRBV11-2,.,TRBJ2-1,.
TGTGCCAGCAGTGAACGTCAGGGGGCTAGTGGCTACACCTTC,CASSERQGASGYTF,TRBV2,.,TRBJ1-2,TRBD1
TGTGCCAGCAGTACCCACCGGGACAGGTGGGGCCATGGCTACACCTTC,CASSTHRDRWGHGYTF,TRBV28,.,TRBJ1-2,TRBD1
TGTGCCAGCAGTAACCCCTGGCGGGAGGGCCATAAAGAGACCCAGTACTTC,CASSNPWREGHKETQYF,TRBV27,.,TRBJ2-5,TRBD2
TGTGCCAGCATACCCGGGACAGGAGGGGGTAAGACTGAAGCTTTCTTT,CASIPGTGGGKTEAFF,TRBV25-1,.,TRBJ1-1,TRBD1
TGTGCCAGCAGCCGCGGGACTAGCATTGAGCAGTTCTTC,CASSRGTSIEQFF,TRBV6-5,.,TRBJ2-1,TRBD2
TGTGCCAGCAGTCAGACAGCTCTGAATCAGCCCCAGCATTTT,CASSQTALNQPQHF,TRBV6-6,.,TRBJ1-5,.
TGTGCCAGCAGCCTTGGACTAGCGAGTAACGGTGAGCAGTTCTTC,CASSLGLASNGEQFF,TRBV7-6,.,TRBJ2-1,TRBD2
TGCGCCAGCAGCTTGGCAGGGGACAGCAATCAGCCCCAGCATTTT,CASSLAGDSNQPQHF,TRBV5-1,.,TRBJ1-5,.
TGTGCCAGCAGCTTAGTACCCGGCGGAAGCAGGGGCCAGTACTTC,CASSLVPGGSRGQYF,TRBV7-2,.,TRBJ2-5,.
TGTGCCTGGAAGGTGGGAGGGCCGAAGACAGATACGCAGTATTTT,CAWKVGGPKTDTQYF,TRBV30,once,TRBJ2-3,TRBD2
TGTGCCAGCAGCTCATTGGGTCCTAGCTCCTACAATGAGCAGTTCTTC,CASSSLGPSSYNEQFF,TRBV7-3,.,TRBJ2-1,.
TGTGCCAGCAGTCCCCCAGCGGGAGAGGCCTCCGAGCAGTACTTC,CASSPPAGEASEQYF,TRBV27,.,TRBJ2-7,TRBD2
TGCAGTGCCCCCTTCACAGATACGCAGTATTTT,CSAPFTDTQYF,TRBV20-1,.,TRBJ2-3,.